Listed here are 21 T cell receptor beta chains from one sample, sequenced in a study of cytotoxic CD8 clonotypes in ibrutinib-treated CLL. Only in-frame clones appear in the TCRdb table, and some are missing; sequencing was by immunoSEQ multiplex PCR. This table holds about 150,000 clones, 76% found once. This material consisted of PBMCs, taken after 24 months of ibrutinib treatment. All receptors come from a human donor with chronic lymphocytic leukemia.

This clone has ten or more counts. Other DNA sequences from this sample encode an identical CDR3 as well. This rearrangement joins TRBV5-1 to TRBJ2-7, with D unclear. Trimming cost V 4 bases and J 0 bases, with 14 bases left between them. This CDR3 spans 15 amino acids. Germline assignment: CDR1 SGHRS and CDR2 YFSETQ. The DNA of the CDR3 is TGCGCCAGCAGCCCCCTTGCGGTGAGCTCCTACGAGCAGTACTTC. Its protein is CASSPLAVSSYEQYF. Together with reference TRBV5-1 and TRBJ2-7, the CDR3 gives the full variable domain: KAGVTQTPRYLIKTRGQQVTLSCSPISGHRSVSWYQQTPGQGLQFLFEYFSETQRNKGNFPGRFSGRQFSNSRSEMNVSTLELGDSALYLCASSPLAVSSYEQYFGPGTRLTVT.

CDR3 region: CAAWTGVTEAFF. For the CDR3, the DNA is TGTGCCGCCTGGACAGGGGTGACTGAAGCTTTCTTT. The chain links TRBV2 to TRBJ1-1; 9 nucleotides align to TRBD1. Looked up from germline, CDR1 is SNHLY and CDR2 is FYNNEI. The CDR3 has 12 residues. Losses at the gene ends were 11 bases for V and 5 bases for J; bases not matched to a gene: 6.

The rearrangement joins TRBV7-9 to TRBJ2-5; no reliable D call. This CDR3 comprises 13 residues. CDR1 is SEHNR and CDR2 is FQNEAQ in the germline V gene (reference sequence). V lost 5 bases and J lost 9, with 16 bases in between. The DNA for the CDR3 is TGTGCCAGCAGCCAACCCCCCCCGGCGGCCCAGTACTTC. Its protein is CASSQPPPAAQYF. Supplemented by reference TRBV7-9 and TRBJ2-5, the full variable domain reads DTGVSQNPRHKITKRGQNVTFRCDPISEHNRLYWYRQTLGQGPEFLTYFQNEAQLEKSRLLSDRFSAERPKGSFSTLEIQRTEQGDSAMYLCASSQPPPAAQYFGPGTRLLVL.

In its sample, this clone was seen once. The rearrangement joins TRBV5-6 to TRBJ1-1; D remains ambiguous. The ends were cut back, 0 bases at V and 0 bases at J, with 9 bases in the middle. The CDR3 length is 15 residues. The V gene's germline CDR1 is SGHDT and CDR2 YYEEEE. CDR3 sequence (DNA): TGTGCCAGCAGCTTGGAGCGGGGAGTGAACACTGAAGCTTTCTTT. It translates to CASSLERGVNTEAFF.

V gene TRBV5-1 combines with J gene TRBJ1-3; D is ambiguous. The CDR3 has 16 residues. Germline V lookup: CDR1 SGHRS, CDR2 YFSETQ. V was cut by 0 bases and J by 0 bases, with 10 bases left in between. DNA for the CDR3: TGCGCCAGCAGCTTGGCCGGCGGCAACTCTGGAAACACCATATATTTT. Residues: CASSLAGGNSGNTIYF.

In DNA, the CDR3 is TGTGCCAGCAGCTTACCCCCCCTAGGAACAGGGGAGGGAGATACGCAGTATTTT. The encoded protein is CASSLPPLGTGEGDTQYF. The chain carries TRBV7-6 and TRBJ2-3, with D perhaps given as TRBD1 or TRBD2 (7 bases each). Trimming took off 2 bases at V and 5 bases at J, with 23 bases between the two ends. Germline lookup yields CDR1 SGHVS and CDR2 FNYEAQ. CDR3 size: 18 residues.

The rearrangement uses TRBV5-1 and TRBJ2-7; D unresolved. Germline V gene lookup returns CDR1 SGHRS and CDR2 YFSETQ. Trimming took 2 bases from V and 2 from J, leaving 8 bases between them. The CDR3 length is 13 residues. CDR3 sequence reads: CASSFGTAYEQYF. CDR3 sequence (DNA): TGCGCCAGCAGCTTTGGCACAGCCTACGAGCAGTACTTC.

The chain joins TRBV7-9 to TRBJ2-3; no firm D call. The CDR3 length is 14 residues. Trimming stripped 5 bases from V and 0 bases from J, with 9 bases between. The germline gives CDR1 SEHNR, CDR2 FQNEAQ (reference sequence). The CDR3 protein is CASSRAGSTDTQYF. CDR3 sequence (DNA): TGTGCCAGCAGCCGAGCAGGAAGCACAGATACGCAGTATTTT.

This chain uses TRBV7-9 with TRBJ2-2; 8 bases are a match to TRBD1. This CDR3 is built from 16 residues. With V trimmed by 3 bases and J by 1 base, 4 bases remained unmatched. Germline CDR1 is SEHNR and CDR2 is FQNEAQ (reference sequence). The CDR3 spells CASSLAGTGNTGELFF. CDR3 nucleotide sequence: TGTGCCAGCAGCTTGGCCGGGACAGGGAACACCGGGGAGCTGTTTTTT.

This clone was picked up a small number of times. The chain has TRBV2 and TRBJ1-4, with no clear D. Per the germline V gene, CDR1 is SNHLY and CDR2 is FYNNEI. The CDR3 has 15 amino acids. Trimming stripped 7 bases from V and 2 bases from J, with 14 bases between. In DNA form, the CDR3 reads TGTGCCAGCACCCCCCGGGTGGGCACTAATGAAAAACTGTTTTTT. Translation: CASTPRVGTNEKLFF.

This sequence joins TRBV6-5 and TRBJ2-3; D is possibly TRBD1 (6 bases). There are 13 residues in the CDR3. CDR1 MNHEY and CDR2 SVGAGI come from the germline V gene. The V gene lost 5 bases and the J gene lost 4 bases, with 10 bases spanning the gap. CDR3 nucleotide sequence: TGTGCCAGCAGTCGGACAGTGGCAGATACGCAGTATTTT. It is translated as CASSRTVADTQYF.

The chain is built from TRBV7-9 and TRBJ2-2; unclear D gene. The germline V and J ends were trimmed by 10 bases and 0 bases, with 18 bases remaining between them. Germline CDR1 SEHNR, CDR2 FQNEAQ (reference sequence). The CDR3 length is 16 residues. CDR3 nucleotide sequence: TGTGCCACCCCTCGGACCGAATCCGCGAACACCGGGGAGCTGTTTTTT. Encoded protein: CATPRTESANTGELFF.

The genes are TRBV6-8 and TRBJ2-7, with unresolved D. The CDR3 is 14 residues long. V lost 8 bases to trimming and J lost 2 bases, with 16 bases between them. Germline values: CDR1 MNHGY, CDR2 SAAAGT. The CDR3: CASHRTTSTYEQYF. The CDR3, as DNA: TGTGCCAGCCACCGGACGACAAGCACCTACGAGCAGTACTTC.

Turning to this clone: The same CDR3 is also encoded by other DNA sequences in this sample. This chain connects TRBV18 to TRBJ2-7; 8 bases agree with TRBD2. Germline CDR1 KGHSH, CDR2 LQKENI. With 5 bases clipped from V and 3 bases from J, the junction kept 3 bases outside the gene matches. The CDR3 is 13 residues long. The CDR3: CASSAGTSYEQYF. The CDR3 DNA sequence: TGTGCCAGCTCAGCCGGGACTAGCTACGAGCAGTACTTC.

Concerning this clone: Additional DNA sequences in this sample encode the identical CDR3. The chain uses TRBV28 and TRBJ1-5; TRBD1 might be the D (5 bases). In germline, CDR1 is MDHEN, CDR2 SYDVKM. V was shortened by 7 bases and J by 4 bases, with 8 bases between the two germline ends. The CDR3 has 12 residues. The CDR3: CASKRGNQPQHF. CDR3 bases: TGTGCCAGCAAGCGGGGGAATCAGCCCCAGCATTTT. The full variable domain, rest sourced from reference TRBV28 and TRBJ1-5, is DVKVTQSSRYLVKRTGEKVFLECVQDMDHENMFWYRQDPGLGLRLIYFSYDVKMKEKGDIPEGYSVSREKKERFSLILESASTNQTSMYLCASKRGNQPQHFGDGTRLSIL.

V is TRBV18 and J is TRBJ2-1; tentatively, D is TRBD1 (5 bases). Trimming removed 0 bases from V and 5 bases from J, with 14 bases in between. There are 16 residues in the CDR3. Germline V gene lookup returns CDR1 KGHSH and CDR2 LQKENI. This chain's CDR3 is CASSPPGPQHHNEQFF. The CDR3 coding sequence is TGTGCCAGCTCACCACCGGGGCCACAACACCACAATGAGCAGTTCTTC.

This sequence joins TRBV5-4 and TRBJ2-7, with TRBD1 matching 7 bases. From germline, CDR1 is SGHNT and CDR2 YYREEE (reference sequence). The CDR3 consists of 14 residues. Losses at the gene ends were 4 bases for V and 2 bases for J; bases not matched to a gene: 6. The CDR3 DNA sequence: TGTGCCAGCAGCATCCGGGACAGAGCCTACGAGCAGTACTTC. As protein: CASSIRDRAYEQYF. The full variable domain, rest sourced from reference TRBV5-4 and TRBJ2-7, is ETGVTQSPTHLIKTRGQQVTLRCSSQSGHNTVSWYQQALGQGPQFIFQYYREEENGRGNFPPRFSGLQFPNYSSELNVNALELDDSALYLCASSIRDRAYEQYFGPGTRLTVT.

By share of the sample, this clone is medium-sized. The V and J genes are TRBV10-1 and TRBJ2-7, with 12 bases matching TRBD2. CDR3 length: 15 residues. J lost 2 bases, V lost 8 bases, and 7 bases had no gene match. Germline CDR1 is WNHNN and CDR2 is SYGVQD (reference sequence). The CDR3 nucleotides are TGCGCCAGCCCTAGCGGGGGGGGGAGCGCCTACGAGCAGTACTTC. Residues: CASPSGGGSAYEQYF.

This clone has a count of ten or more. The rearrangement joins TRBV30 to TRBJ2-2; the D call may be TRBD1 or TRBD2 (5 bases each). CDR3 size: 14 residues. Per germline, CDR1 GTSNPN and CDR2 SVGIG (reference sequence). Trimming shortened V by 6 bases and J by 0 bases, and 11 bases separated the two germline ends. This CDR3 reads CACTRGPNTGELFF. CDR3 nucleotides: TGTGCCTGCACCCGGGGCCCGAACACCGGGGAGCTGTTTTTT.

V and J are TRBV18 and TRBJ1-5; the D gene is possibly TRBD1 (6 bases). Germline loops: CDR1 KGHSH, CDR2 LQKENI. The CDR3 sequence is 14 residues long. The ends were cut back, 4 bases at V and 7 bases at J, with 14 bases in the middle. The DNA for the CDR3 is TGTGCCAGCTCACGAGCGAACAGGGTCCAGCCCCAGCATTTT. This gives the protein CASSRANRVQPQHF.

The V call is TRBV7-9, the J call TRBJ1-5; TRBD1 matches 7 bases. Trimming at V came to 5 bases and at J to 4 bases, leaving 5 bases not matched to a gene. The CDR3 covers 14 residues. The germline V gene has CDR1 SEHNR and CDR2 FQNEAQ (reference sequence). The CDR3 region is CASSQGVGNQPQHF. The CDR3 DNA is TGTGCCAGCAGCCAGGGGGTGGGGAATCAGCCCCAGCATTTT.